Listed here is a single T cell receptor beta chain. What it binds is not known. These data originate in a study of shared clonotypes between healthy human individuals. Study-wide results and caveats: A few donors held about 5% of naive CD4 clonotypes in common.

Germline V gene data show CDR1 as LNHNV and CDR2 as YYDKDF (reference sequence). The V end lost 2 bases, the J end lost 4 bases, and 11 bases lay between the germline ends. CDR3 length equals 14 residues. Method: immunoSEQ multiplex PCR; TCRdb's copy keeps in-frame clones and lacks some. The sample consists of 2,500,000 or so clones, roughly 90% of them appearing once. The specimen was naive CD4+ T cells from PBMCs. The subset here: CD45RA+ positively selected. J is TRBJ1-1 and V is TRBV15; tentative D call: TRBD1 (5 bases). The source is a man aged 18 to 30 in good health. Some clones in this sample may be carry-over from other donors' samples. CDR3 DNA sequence: TGTGCCACCAGCAGAACCCAGGGTAGCACTGAAGCTTTCTTT. This gives the protein CATSRTQGSTEAFF.